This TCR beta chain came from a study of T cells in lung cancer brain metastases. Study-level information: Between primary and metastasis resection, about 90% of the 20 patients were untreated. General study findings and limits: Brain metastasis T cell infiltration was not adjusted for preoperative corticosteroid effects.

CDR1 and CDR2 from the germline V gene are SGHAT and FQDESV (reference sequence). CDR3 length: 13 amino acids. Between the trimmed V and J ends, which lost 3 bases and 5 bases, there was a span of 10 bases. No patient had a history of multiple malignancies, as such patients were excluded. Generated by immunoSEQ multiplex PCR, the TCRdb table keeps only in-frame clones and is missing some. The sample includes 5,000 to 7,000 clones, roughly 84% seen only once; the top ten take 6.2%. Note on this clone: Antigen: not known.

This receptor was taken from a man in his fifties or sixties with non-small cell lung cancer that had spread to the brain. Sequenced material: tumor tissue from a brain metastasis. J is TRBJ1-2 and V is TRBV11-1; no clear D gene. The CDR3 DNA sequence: TGTGCCAGCAGCTTTGGGTTCAATTATGGCTACACCTTC. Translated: CASSFGFNYGYTF.